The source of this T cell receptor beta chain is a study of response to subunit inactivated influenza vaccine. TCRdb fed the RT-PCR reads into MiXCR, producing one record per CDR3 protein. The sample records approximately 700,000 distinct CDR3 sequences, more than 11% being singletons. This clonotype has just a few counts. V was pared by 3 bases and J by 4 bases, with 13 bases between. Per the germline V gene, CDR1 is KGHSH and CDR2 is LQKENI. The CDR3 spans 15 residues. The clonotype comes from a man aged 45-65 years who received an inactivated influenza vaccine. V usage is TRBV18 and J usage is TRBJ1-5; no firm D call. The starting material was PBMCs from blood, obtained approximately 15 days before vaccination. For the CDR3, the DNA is TGTGCCAGCTCACCGGTCGGGTTTTGGAATCAGCCCCAGCATTTT. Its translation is CASSPVGFWNQPQHF.